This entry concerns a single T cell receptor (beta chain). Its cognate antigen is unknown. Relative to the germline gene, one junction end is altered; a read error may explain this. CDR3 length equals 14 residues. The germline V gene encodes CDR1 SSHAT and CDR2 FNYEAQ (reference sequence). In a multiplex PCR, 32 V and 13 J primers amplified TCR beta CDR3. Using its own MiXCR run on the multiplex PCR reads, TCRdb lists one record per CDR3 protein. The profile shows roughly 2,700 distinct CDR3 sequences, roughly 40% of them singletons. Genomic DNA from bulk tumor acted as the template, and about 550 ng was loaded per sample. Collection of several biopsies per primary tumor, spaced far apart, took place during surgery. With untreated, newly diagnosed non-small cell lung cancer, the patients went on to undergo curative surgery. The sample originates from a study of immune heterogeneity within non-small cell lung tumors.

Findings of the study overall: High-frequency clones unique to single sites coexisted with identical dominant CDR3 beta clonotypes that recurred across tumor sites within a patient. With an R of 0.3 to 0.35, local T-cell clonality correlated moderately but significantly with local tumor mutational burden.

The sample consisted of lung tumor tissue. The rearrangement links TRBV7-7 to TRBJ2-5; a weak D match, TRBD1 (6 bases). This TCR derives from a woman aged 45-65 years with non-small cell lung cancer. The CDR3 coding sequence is TGTGCTAGCAGCTTAGAAGGGGGAATCAGGACCCAGTACTTC. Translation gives CASSLEGGIRTQYF.